The rows below give T cell receptor beta chains drawn from one sample of a study of CD8 T cell repertoires and HIV-1 epitope variants. The method was immunoSEQ multiplex PCR; TCRdb's version includes in-frame clones alone and lacks a portion of them. The sample carries just under 6,000 clones, under 75% recorded once. These receptors lack a known antigen. Specimen: cultured CD8+ T cells derived from PBMCs. These receptors were obtained from a male donor with HIV. Both conserved end residues are part of each CDR3. A D gene is named only where the DNA matches it firmly. A row's size may be missing; if present it is once, few, many or a size class.

>TRBV7-6|NA|TRBD1|TRBJ2-7
TGTGCCAGCAGCTTATCTGGGGACAGGGGGACCTACGAGCAGTACTTC
CASSLSGDRGTYEQYF
>TRBV5-4|NA|TRBD1|TRBJ2-1
TGTGCCAGCAGACCAGGACAGGGAACATTTAATGAGCAGTTCTTC
CASRPGQGTFNEQFF
>TRBV15|NA|NA|TRBJ2-7
TGTGCCACCGGCGGGGCAGGGACCTACGAGCAGTACTTC
CATGGAGTYEQYF
>TRBV2|NA|NA|TRBJ1-3
TGTGCCAGCAGTACCGGACCCGGAGGAGGAAACACCATATATTTT
CASSTGPGGGNTIYF
>TRBV7-2|NA|NA|TRBJ2-1
TGTGCCAGCAGCTTAGCGCGGACCGGTGAGCAGTTCTTC
CASSLARTGEQFF
>TRBV5-1|NA|TRBD1|TRBJ2-7
TGCGCCAGCAGCTTGGGGACAGGGTCTAACGAGCAGTACTTC
CASSLGTGSNEQYF
>TRBV18|NA|NA|TRBJ2-5
TGTGCCAGCCGGGGCGAAGAGACCCAGTACTTC
CASRGEETQYF
>TRBV7-6|once|NA|TRBJ1-1
TGTGCCAGCAGCTTACAGGCAAGCACTGAAGCTTTCTTT
CASSLQASTEAFF
>TRBV15|NA|NA|TRBJ2-3
TGTGCCACCAGCAGAGATCCCCTAGGGCCAAGAGGCACAGATACGCAGTATTTT
CATSRDPLGPRGTDTQYF
>TRBV19|few|NA|TRBJ1-2
TGTGCCAGTAGTATAGATCATCGGAGTGGCTACACCTTC
CASSIDHRSGYTF
>TRBV27|NA|NA|TRBJ2-3
TGTGCCAGCGCCCGGTTCTCGAGAGATACGCAGTATTTT
CASARFSRDTQYF
>TRBV6-1|medium-sized|NA|TRBJ2-2
TGTGCCAGCAGTGACAAGGGGGAGACCGGGGAGCTGTTTTTT
CASSDKGETGELFF
>TRBV7-2|NA|NA|TRBJ1-2
TGTGCCAGCAGCTTAGATATAGGGAACTATGGCTACACCTTC
CASSLDIGNYGYTF
>TRBV15|NA|NA|TRBJ1-4
TGTGCCACCAGCAGAGACCGAAATGAAAAACTGTTTTTT
CATSRDRNEKLFF
>TRBV6-5|once|NA|TRBJ1-5
TGTGCCAGCCGGAGAAGTAGCAATCAGCCCCAGCATTTT
CASRRSSNQPQHF
>TRBV13|few|NA|TRBJ1-1
TGTGCCAGCAGCCCCAAGAGGGCTTCCACTGAAGCTTTCTTT
CASSPKRASTEAFF
>TRBV7-6|few|NA|TRBJ2-6
TGTGCCAGCAGTTCCTTCGGATCTGGGGCCAACGTCCTGACTTTC
CASSSFGSGANVLTF
>TRBV11-2|NA|NA|TRBJ2-7
TGTGCCACCGCAGAAGTCTACGAGCAGTACTTC
CATAEVYEQYF
>TRBV30|few|TRBD2|TRBJ2-2
TGTGCCTGGAGTGTAGCGGGGGGCGGGGAGCTGTTTTTT
CAWSVAGGGELFF
>TRBV7-9|few|NA|TRBJ1-2
TGTGCCAGCAGCCAAGAGGGGGAGGGCTACACCTTC
CASSQEGEGYTF
>TRBV13|NA|NA|TRBJ2-3
TGTGCCAGCAGCTTAAATAACAGGGATACAGATACGCAGTATTTT
CASSLNNRDTDTQYF
>TRBV27|NA|NA|TRBJ2-1
TGTGCCAGCAGTTCGGAACTCGTCTCCTACAATGAGCAGTTCTTC
CASSSELVSYNEQFF
>TRBV25-1|few|NA|TRBJ2-2
TGTGCCAGCAGTGAAGTGGGACTGCAGAACACCGGGGAGCTGTTTTTT
CASSEVGLQNTGELFF
>TRBV28|NA|NA|TRBJ1-1
TGTGCCAGCAGTTTCAGGCTGAACACTGAAGCTTTCTTT
CASSFRLNTEAFF
>TRBV5-5|NA|NA|TRBJ1-2
TGTGCCAGCAGCTCCGCCGGGGCCCACTATGGCTACACCTTC
CASSSAGAHYGYTF
>TRBV28|NA|TRBD1|TRBJ1-1
TGTGCCAGCAGGGACCTCACAGGGGTCACTGAAGCTTTCTTT
CASRDLTGVTEAFF